The T cell receptor (beta chain) described here comes from a study of T cell repertoires in cytomegalovirus infection. Overall study: Public TCR beta signatures marked donors with CMV infection and the matching HLA. Findings and caveats of the study: Individuals carrying CMV plus the relevant HLA were identified by cumulative frequency of public TCR beta families.

TCRdb processed the reads anew with MiXCR; each CDR3 protein has one entry. This sample has approximately 170,000 distinct CDR3 sequences, with roughly a sixth found just once. To note about this clonotype: Its antigen is unidentified.

V was trimmed by 2 bases and J by 7 bases, leaving 12 bases between them. Looked up from germline, CDR1 is SQVTM and CDR2 is ANQGSEA. CDR3 length equals 12 residues. Sequenced material: CD8+ T cells from PBMCs. The chain employs TRBV29-1 and TRBJ2-7, with unresolved D. The clonotype originates from a human donor in good health (CMV status not recorded). Some clones in this sample may be carry-over from other donors' samples. CDR3: CSVEPVEGEQYF. In DNA, the CDR3 is TGCAGCGTTGAACCGGTCGAAGGGGAGCAGTACTTC.